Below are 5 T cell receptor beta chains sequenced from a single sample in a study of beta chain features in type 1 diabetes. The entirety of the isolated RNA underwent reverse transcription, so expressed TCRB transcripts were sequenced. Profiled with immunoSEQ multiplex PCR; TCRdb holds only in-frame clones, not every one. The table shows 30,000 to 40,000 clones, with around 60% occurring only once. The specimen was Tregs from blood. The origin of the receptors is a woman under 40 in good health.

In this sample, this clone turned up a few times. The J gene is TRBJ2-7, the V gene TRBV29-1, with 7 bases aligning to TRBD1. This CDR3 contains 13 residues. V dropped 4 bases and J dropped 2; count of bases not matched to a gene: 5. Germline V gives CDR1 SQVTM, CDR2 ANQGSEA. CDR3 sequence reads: CSVVSGTAYEQYF. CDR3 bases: TGCAGCGTTGTGAGTGGGACAGCCTACGAGCAGTACTTC.

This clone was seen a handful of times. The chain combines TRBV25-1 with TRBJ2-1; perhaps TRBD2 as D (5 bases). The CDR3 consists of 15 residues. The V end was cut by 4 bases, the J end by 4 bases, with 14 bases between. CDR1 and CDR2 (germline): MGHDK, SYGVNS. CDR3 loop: CASSGTSSPYNEQFF. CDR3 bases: TGTGCCAGCAGTGGAACTAGTAGTCCGTACAATGAGCAGTTCTTC.

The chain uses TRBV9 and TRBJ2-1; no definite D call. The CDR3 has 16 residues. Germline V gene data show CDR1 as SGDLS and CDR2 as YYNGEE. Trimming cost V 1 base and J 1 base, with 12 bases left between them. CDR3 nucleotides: TGTGCCAGCAGCGTACCATCGTCCGGGTCCTACAATGAGCAGTTCTTC. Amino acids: CASSVPSSGSYNEQFF.

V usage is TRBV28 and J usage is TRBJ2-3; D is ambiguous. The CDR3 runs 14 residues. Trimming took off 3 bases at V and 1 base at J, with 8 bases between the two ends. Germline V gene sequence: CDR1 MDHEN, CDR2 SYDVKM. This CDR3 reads CASSFPGGTDTQYF. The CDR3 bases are TGTGCCAGCAGTTTCCCTGGAGGCACAGATACGCAGTATTTT.

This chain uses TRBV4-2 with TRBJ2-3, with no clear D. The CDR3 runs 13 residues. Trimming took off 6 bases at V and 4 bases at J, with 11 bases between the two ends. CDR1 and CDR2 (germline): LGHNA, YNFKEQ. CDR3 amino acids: CASSRPLSDTQYF. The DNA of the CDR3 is TGTGCCAGCAGTCGTCCGCTATCAGATACGCAGTATTTT.